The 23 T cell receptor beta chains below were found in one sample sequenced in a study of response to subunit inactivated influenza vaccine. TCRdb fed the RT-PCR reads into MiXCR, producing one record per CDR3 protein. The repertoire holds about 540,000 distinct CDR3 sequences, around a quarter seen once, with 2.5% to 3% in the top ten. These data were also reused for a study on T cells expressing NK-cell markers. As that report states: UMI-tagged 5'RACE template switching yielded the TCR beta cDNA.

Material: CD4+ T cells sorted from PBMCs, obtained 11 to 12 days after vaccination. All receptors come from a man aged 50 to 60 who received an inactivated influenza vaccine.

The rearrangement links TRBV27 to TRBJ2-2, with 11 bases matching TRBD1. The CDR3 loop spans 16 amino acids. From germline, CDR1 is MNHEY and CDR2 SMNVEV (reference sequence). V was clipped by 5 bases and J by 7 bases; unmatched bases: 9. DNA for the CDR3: TGTGCCAGCAGTGGCGCCGGGACAGGGGGTATCGGGGAGCTGTTTTTT. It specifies CASSGAGTGGIGELFF.

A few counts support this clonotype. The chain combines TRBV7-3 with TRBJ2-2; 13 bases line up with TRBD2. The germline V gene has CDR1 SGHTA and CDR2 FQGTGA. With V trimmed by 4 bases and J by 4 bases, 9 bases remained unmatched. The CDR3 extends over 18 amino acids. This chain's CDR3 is CASSSTSGRARGTGELFF. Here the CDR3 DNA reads TGTGCCAGCAGCTCCACTAGCGGGAGGGCCCGGGGCACCGGGGAGCTGTTTTTT.

CDR3 loop: CASSFGHNNSPLHF. CDR3 in DNA: TGTGCCAGCAGCTTTGGACACAATAATTCACCCCTCCACTTT. V and J are TRBV7-9 and TRBJ1-6; maybe TRBD1 (5 bases). Trimming took 3 bases from V and 5 from J, leaving 8 bases between them. The CDR3 has 14 residues. Per germline, CDR1 SEHNR and CDR2 FQNEAQ (reference sequence).

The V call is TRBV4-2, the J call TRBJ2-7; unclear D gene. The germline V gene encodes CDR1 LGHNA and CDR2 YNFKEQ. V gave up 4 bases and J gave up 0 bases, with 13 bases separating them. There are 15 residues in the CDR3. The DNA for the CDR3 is TGTGCCAGCAGCCGCTCCATATCGATCTCCTACGAGCAGTACTTC. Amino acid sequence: CASSRSISISYEQYF.

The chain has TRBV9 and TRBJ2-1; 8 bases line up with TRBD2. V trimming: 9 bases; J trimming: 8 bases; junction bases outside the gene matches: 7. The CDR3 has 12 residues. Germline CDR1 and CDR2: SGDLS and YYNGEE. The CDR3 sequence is CATGTSEYEQFF. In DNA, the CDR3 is TGTGCCACCGGGACTAGTGAGTATGAGCAGTTCTTC.

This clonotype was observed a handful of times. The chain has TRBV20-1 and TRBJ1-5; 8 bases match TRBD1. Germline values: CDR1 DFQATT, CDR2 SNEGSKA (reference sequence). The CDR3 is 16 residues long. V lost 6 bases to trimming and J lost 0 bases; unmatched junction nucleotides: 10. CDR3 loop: CSAQDRDMFSNQPQHF. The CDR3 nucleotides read TGCAGTGCACAGGACAGGGACATGTTTAGCAATCAGCCCCAGCATTTT.

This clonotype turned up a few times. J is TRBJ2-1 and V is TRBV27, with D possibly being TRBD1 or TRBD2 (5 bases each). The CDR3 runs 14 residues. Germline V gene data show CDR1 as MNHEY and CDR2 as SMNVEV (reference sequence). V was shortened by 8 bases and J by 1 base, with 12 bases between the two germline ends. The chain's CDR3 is CASSTGLSYNEQFF. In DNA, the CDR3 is TGTGCCAGCTCAACAGGACTTTCCTACAATGAGCAGTTCTTC.

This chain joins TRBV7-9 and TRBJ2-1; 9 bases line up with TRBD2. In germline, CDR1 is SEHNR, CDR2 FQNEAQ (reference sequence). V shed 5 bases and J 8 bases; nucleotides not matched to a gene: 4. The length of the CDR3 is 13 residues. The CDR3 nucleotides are TGTGCCAGCAGCCCAGGGACTAGCCATGAGCAGTTCTTC. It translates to CASSPGTSHEQFF.

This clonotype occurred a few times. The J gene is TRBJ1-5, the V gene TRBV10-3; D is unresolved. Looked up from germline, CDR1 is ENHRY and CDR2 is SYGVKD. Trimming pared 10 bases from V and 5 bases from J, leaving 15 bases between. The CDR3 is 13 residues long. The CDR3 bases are TGTGCCACCAGGATTTACTCAGATCAGCCCCAGCATTTT. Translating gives CATRIYSDQPQHF.

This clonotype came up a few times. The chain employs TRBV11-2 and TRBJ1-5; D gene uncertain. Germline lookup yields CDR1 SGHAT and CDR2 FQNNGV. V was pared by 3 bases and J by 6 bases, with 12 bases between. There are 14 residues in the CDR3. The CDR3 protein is CASSLFEGSQPQHF. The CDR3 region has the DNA TGTGCCAGCAGCTTGTTTGAGGGAAGTCAGCCCCAGCATTTT.

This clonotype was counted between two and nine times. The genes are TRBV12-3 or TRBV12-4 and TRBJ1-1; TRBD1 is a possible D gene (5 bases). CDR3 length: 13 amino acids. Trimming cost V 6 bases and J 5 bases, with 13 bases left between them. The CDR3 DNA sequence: TGTGCCAGCAGCCTGATACAGGCAACTGAAGCTTTCTTT. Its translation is CASSLIQATEAFF.

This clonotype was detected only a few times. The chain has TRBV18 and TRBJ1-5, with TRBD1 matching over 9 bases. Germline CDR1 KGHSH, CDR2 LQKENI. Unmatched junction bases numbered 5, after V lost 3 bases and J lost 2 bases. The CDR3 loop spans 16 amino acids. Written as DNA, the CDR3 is TGTGCCAGCTCACCGAGGACAGGGGCGGGCAATCAGCCCCAGCATTTT. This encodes CASSPRTGAGNQPQHF.

CDR3 nucleotides: TGTGCCAGCAGTTCAGCGGGGGGAGATTACGAGCAGTACTTC. This encodes CASSSAGGDYEQYF. V is TRBV12-3 or TRBV12-4 and J is TRBJ2-7; 9 positions agree with TRBD2. CDR3 length equals 14 residues. Losses at the gene ends were 4 bases for V and 4 bases for J; bases not matched to a gene: 5.

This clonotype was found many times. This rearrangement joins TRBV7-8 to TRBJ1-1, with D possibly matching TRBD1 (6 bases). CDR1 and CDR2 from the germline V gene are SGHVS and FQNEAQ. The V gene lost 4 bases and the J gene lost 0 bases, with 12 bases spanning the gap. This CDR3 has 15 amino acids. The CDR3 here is CASSSRGPVNTEAFF. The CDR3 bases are TGTGCCAGCAGCTCCAGGGGACCGGTGAACACTGAAGCTTTCTTT.

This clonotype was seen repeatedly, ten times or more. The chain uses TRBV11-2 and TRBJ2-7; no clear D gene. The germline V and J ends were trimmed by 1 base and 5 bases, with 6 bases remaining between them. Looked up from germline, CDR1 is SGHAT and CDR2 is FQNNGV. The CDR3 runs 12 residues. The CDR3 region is CASSLGFDEQYF. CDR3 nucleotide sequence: TGTGCCAGCAGCTTAGGTTTCGACGAGCAGTACTTC. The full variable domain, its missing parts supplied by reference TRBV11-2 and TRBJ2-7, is EAGVAQSPRYKIIEKRQSVAFWCNPISGHATLYWYQQILGQGPKLLIQFQNNGVVDDSQLPKDRFSAERLKGVDSTLKIQPAKLEDSAVYLCASSLGFDEQYFGPGTRLTVT.

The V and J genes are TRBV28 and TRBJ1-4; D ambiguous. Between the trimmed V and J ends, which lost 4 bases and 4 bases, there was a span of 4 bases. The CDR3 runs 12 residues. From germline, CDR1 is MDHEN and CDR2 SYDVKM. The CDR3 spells CASSSLNEKLFF. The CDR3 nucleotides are TGTGCCAGCAGTTCCCTTAATGAAAAACTGTTTTTT.

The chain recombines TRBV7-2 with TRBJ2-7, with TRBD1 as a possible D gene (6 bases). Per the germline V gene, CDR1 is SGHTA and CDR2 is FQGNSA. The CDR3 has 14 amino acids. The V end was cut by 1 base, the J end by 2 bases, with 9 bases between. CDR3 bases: TGTGCCAGCAGCTTAGGGGACATGCCCTACGAGCAGTACTTC. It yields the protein CASSLGDMPYEQYF.

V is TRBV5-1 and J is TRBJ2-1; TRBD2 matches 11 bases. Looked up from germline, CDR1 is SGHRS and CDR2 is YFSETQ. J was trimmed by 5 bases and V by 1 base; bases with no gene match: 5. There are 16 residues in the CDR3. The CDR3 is CASSLTSGSGNNEQFF. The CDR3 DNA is TGCGCCAGCAGCTTGACTAGCGGGAGTGGTAACAATGAGCAGTTCTTC.

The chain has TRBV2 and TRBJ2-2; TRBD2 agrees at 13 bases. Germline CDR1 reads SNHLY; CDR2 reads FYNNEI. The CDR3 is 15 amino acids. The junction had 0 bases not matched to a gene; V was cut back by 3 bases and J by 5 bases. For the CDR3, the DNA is TGTGCCAGCAGTGAGACTAGCGGGAGGACCGGGGAGCTGTTTTTT. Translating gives CASSETSGRTGELFF. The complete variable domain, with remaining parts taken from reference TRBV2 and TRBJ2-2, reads EPEVTQTPSHQVTQMGQEVILRCVPISNHLYFYWYRQILGQKVEFLVSFYNNEISEKSEIFDDQFSVERPDGSNFTLKIRSTKLEDSAMYFCASSETSGRTGELFFGEGSRLTVL.

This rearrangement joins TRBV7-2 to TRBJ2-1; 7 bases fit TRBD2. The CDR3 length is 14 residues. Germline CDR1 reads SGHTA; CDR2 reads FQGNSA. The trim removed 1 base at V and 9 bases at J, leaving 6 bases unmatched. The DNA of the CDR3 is TGTGCCAGCAGCTTAGTTACTAGGGAGGGTGAGCAGTTCTTC. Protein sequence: CASSLVTREGEQFF. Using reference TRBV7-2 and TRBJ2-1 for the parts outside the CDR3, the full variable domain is GAGVSQSPSNKVTEKGKDVELRCDPISGHTALYWYRQSLGQGLEFLIYFQGNSAPDKSGLPSDRFSAERTGGSVSTLTIQRTQQEDSAVYLCASSLVTREGEQFFGPGTRLTVL.

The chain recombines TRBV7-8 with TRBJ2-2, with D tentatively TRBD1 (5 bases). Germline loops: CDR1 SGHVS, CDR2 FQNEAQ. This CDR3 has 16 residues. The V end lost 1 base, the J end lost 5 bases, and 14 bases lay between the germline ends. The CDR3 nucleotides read TGTGCCAGCAGCTTAGTGGGGCTAATAGGGACCGGGGAGCTGTTTTTT. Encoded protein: CASSLVGLIGTGELFF.

The DNA for the CDR3 is TGTGCCAGCAGTTTTTCGCCTAGCGGGATAAACAACGAGCAGTACTTC. Protein product: CASSFSPSGINNEQYF. The genes are TRBV6-5 and TRBJ2-7; 9 bases fit TRBD2. The CDR3 has 16 residues. CDR1 and CDR2 (germline): MNHEY, SVGAGI. With 4 bases clipped from V and 5 bases from J, the junction kept 12 bases outside the gene matches.

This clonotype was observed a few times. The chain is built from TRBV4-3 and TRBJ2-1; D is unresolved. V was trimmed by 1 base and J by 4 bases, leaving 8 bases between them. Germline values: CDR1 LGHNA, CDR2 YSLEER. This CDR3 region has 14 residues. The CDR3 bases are TGCGCCAGCAGCCAAGTTCTACAGTACAATGAGCAGTTCTTC. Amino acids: CASSQVLQYNEQFF.